Presented here are 10 T cell receptor beta chains from one specimen sequenced in a study of blood T cell repertoires in COVID-19. Sequencing was performed with immunoSEQ multiplex PCR; in TCRdb, only in-frame clones are kept and a portion is missing. The sample holds about 180,000 clones, roughly 85% seen once. What was sequenced was PBMCs or T cells enriched from blood (not recorded which). The receptors derive from a woman younger than 35 who had recovered from COVID-19.

The CDR3 is CASTGESYGYTF. The DNA for the CDR3 is TGTGCCAGCACAGGGGAAAGCTATGGCTACACCTTC. This chain connects TRBV4-2 to TRBJ1-2, with D perhaps matching TRBD1 (6 bases). CDR1 is LGHNA and CDR2 is YNFKEQ in the germline V gene. V lost 7 bases and J lost 4, with 10 bases in between. The CDR3 covers 12 residues.

V is TRBV14 and J is TRBJ1-1; 7 positions match TRBD1. Germline values: CDR1 SGHDN, CDR2 FVKESK. There are 14 residues in the CDR3. The ends lost 1 base at V and 9 bases at J; junction bases unmatched: 8. CDR3 nucleotides: TGTGCCAGCAGCCAAGCCGGGACAGCTCCTAAAGCTTTCTTT. Amino acids: CASSQAGTAPKAFF. Drawing the rest from reference TRBV14 and TRBJ1-1, the complete variable domain is EAGVTQFPSHSVIEKGQTVTLRCDPISGHDNLYWYRRVMGKEIKFLLHFVKESKQDESGMPNNRFLAERTGGTYSTLKVQPAELEDSGVYFCASSQAGTAPKAFFGQGTRLTVV.

The V gene is TRBV6-1, the J gene TRBJ1-5; D might be TRBD1 (5 bases). The CDR3 runs to 15 residues. The V gene lost 1 base and the J gene lost 5 bases, with 12 bases spanning the gap. From germline, CDR1 is MNHNS and CDR2 SASEGT. In DNA form, the CDR3 reads TGTGCCAGCAGTGAAGGTTTTAGGGACTATCAGCCCCAGCATTTT. Its translation is CASSEGFRDYQPQHF.

This clone was picked up one time. The chain uses TRBV7-8 and TRBJ1-3; D might be TRBD1 (6 bases). Between the trimmed V and J ends, which lost 5 bases and 2 bases, there was a span of 13 bases. Germline V gene lookup returns CDR1 SGHVS and CDR2 FQNEAQ. The CDR3 is 15 residues long. CDR3 in amino acids: CASSPGAGTGNTIYF. CDR3 nucleotide sequence: TGTGCCAGCAGCCCAGGGGCAGGGACTGGAAACACCATATATTTT.

CDR3 loop: CAISEAGTSGGSPTYEQYF. The CDR3, as DNA: TGTGCCATCAGTGAGGCCGGGACTAGCGGGGGTTCACCAACCTACGAGCAGTACTTC. The chain carries TRBV10-3 and TRBJ2-7; TRBD2 aligns across 14 bases. CDR1 and CDR2 from the germline V gene are ENHRY and SYGVKD. J was trimmed by 2 bases and V by 2 bases; bases with no gene match: 11. The CDR3 totals 19 residues.

The chain is built from TRBV24-1 and TRBJ1-2, with D perhaps matching TRBD1 (5 bases). V was cut by 2 bases and J by 8 bases, with 14 bases left in between. Germline CDR1 KGHDR, CDR2 SFDVKD. This CDR3 is 14 amino acids long. For the CDR3, the DNA is TGTGCCACCAGTGATTCCCGGGACTGGGGGGGCTACACCTTC. It is translated as CATSDSRDWGGYTF.

This clone was observed a single time. The chain carries TRBV6-5 and TRBJ1-2; 8 nucleotides agree with TRBD1. The germline CDR1 and CDR2 sequences are MNHEY and SVGAGI. The CDR3 extends over 15 amino acids. V lost 5 bases and J lost 4; bases outside the gene matches: 9. CDR3 bases: TGTGCCAGCAGTCACCGGACAGGGCGAGGCTATGGCTACACCTTC. It yields the protein CASSHRTGRGYGYTF.

This clone was picked up one time. The chain employs TRBV28 and TRBJ1-1; 7 nucleotides align to TRBD1. The CDR3 contains 14 residues. Germline V gives CDR1 MDHEN, CDR2 SYDVKM. The ends lost 6 bases at V and 6 bases at J; junction bases unmatched: 10. The CDR3 sequence: CASRRDRVKAEAFF. CDR3 in DNA: TGTGCCAGCAGACGTGACAGGGTTAAGGCTGAAGCTTTCTTT.

The chain carries TRBV28 and TRBJ1-6; D call uncertain. The CDR3 runs 15 residues. V lost 3 bases to trimming and J lost 15 bases, with 21 bases between them. Germline lookup yields CDR1 MDHEN and CDR2 SYDVKM. DNA for the CDR3: TGTGCCAGCAGTTTCTCCCCCCCCTTTTCGAGTCTCCTCCACTTT. Protein: CASSFSPPFSSLLHF. Drawing the rest from reference TRBV28 and TRBJ1-6, the complete variable domain is DVKVTQSSRYLVKRTGEKVFLECVQDMDHENMFWYRQDPGLGLRLIYFSYDVKMKEKGDIPEGYSVSREKKERFSLILESASTNQTSMYLCASSFSPPFSSLLHFGNGTRLTVT.

The rearrangement joins TRBV6-5 to TRBJ1-5; 8 bases map to TRBD1. J lost 3 bases, V lost 2 bases, and 3 bases had no gene match. Germline V gene lookup returns CDR1 MNHEY and CDR2 SVGAGI. The CDR3 sequence is 15 residues long. The CDR3: CASSYDRGFNQPQHF. The DNA of the CDR3 is TGTGCCAGCAGTTACGACAGGGGATTCAATCAGCCCCAGCATTTT.